The clone carrying this T cell receptor beta chain was recorded many times. A library of TCRbeta sequences, prepared with unique molecular identifiers, was generated. MiXCR was run by TCRdb on the PCR reads, yielding one entry per CDR3 protein. The sample lists some 340,000 distinct CDR3 sequences; 10% were seen once. These data are taken from a study of T-cell reconstitution after alpha-beta-depleted transplantation in children. The CDR3 consists of 14 residues. V dropped 5 bases and J dropped 4; count of bases not matched to a gene: 6. CDR1 and CDR2 (germline): SGHTA, FQGNSA. The rearrangement joins TRBV7-2 to TRBJ1-1; 8 nucleotides align to TRBD1. The TCR comes from a human donor who donated a stem cell graft to a child with acute lymphoblastic leukemia. The sample consisted of PBMCs from the stem cell graft donor, taken from the stem cell graft. For the CDR3, the DNA is TGTGCCAGCAGCACGGACAGGGCGCGCACTGAAGCTTTCTTT. Protein product: CASSTDRARTEAFF.